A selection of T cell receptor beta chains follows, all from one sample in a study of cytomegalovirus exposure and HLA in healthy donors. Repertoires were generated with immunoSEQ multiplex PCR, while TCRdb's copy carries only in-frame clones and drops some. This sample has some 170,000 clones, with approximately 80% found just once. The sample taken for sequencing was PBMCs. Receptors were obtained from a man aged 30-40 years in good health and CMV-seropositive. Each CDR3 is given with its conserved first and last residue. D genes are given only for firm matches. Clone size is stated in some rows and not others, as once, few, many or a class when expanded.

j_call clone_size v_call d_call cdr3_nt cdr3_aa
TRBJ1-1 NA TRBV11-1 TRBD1 TGTGCCAGCAGCAGGACAGGCAATTCGAACACTGAAGCTTTCTTT CASSRTGNSNTEAFF
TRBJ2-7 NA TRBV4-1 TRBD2 TGCGCCAGCAGCCCGGGACTAGCATTGGAGCAGTACTTC CASSPGLALEQYF
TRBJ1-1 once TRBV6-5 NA TGTGCCAGCAGTTACTCTCGGGGGAACACTGAAGCTTTCTTT CASSYSRGNTEAFF
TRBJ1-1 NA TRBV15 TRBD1 TGTGCCACCAGCGTGCGACAGGGAACTGAAGCTTTCTTT CATSVRQGTEAFF
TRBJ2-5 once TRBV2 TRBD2 TGTGCCAGCAGTAAAAGCGGGGGCTACCAAGAGACCCAGTACTTC CASSKSGGYQETQYF
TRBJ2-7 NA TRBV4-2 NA TGTGCCAGCAGCCAAGGGGACCACCTACAGGGCGAGCAGTACTTC CASSQGDHLQGEQYF
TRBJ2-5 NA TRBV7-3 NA TGTGCCAGCAGCAGAGGGGGTAGCGGGCGGGAGACCCAGTACTTC CASSRGGSGRETQYF
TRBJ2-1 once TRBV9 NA TGTGCCAGCAGCGGGGCACAATCAGGGAAGTTATACAATGAGCAGTTCTTC CASSGAQSGKLYNEQFF
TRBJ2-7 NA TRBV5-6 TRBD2 TGTGCCAGCAGCTCGTCGGGGGGTTTGGGACGGGAGCAGTACTTC CASSSSGGLGREQYF
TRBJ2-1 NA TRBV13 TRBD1 TGTGCCAGCAGCCCAGGGGGCTGGGAGCAGTTCTTC CASSPGGWEQFF
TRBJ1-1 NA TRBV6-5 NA TGTGCCAGCAGTTACTCGATCCTCGACTTTAACACTGAAGCTTTCTTT CASSYSILDFNTEAFF
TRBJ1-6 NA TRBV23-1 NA TGCGCCAGCAGTCAATCTGGGCGGGTTAATTCACCCCTCCACTTT CASSQSGRVNSPLHF
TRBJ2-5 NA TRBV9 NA TGTGCCAGCAGCGTTATGCAGGCCGTTCAAGAGACCCAGTACTTC CASSVMQAVQETQYF
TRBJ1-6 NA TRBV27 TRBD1 TGTGCCAGCAGTTCCGTGGGGGTCCAGGGGGGAGATAATTCACCCCTCCACTTT CASSSVGVQGGDNSPLHF
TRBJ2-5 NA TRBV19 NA TGTGCCAGTAGTATAGGAAACGGCAGGCAAGAGACCCAGTACTTC CASSIGNGRQETQYF
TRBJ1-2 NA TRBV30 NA TGTGCCTGGAGTGGTCCCGGGGGACTTCACTATGGCTACACCTTC CAWSGPGGLHYGYTF
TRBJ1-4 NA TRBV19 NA TGTGCCAGTAGTGAGACGGATGAGGGGGCTAATGAAAAACTGTTTTTT CASSETDEGANEKLFF
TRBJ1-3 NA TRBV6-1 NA TGTGCCAGCAGTGAGGGCAGGGGCTCTGGAAACACCATATATTTT CASSEGRGSGNTIYF
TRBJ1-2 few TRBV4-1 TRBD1 TGCGCCAGCAGCCAAGATCCGGGGACAGGGCGCCGCGGCTACACCTTC CASSQDPGTGRRGYTF
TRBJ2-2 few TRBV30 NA TGTGCCTGGAGTGTAGCTTCCGGGGAGCTGTTTTTT CAWSVASGELFF
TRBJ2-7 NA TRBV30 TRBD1 TGTGCCTGCGCCGGGACAGGGGGCTACGAGCAGTACTTC CACAGTGGYEQYF
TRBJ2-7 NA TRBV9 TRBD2 TGTGCCAGCAGCTCTGGGACTAGCGGGGGAATGCAGTACTTC CASSSGTSGGMQYF
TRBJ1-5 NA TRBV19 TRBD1 TGTGCCAGTACCGGGACAGGCTACTATAGCAATCAGCCCCAGCATTTT CASTGTGYYSNQPQHF
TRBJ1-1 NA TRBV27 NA TGTGCCAGCAGTTTATTGGGCAGTGAAGCTTTCTTT CASSLLGSEAFF
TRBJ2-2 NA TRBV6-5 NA TGTGCCAGCAGTTACGGTCAGAATGCCGGGGAGCTGTTTTTT CASSYGQNAGELFF
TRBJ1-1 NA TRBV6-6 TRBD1 TGTGCCAGCAAACGTGACAGGGTTCAGGAAGCTTTCTTT CASKRDRVQEAFF
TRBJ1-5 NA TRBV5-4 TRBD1 TGTGCCAGCAGCACCGGGACAGAAAATCAGCCCCAGCATTTT CASSTGTENQPQHF
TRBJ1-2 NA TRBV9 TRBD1 TGTGCCAGCAGCGCGGGGACAGGGAGCACGCGGGCCTATGGCTACACCTTC CASSAGTGSTRAYGYTF
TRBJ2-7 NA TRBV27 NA TGTGCCAGCAGTTTAGGCACCTCTCCGTACGAGCAGTACTTC CASSLGTSPYEQYF
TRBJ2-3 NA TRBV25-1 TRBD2 TGTGCCAGCAGTCGCGGGGGGGTCGGAACGCAGTATTTT CASSRGGVGTQYF
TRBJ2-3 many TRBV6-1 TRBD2 TGTGCCAGCAGTGAAGCACTAGCGGGGGGAGATACGCAGTATTTT CASSEALAGGDTQYF
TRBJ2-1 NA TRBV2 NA TGTGCCAGCCAGGGGGGCTACAATGAGCAGTTCTTC CASQGGYNEQFF
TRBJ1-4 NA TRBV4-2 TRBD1 TGTGCCAGCAGCCGAGATCAGGGGGAGGAGGAAAAACTGTTTTTT CASSRDQGEEEKLFF
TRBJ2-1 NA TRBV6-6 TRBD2 TGTGCCAGCAGTCAAGGACTAGCGGGGTACAATGAGCAGTTCTTC CASSQGLAGYNEQFF
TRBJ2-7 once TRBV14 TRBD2 TGTGCCAGCAGCCCGACGACTAGCGGCTCCTACGAGCAGTACTTC CASSPTTSGSYEQYF
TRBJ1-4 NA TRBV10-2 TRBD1 TGCGCCAGCAGCACAGGGGGCGGTGGGTTGGAGAGAAAACTGTTTTTT CASSTGGGGLERKLFF
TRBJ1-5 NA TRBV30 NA TGTGCCTGGAGTGTACGGGGGTCGGGTCAGCCCCAGCATTTT CAWSVRGSGQPQHF
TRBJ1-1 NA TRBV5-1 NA TGCGCCTCATGTCGAACACAGGGCGCTGAAGCTTTCTTT CASCRTQGAEAFF
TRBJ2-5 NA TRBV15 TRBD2 TGTGCCACCAGCAGAGATCGGGGGGGACAAGAGACCCAGTACTTC CATSRDRGGQETQYF
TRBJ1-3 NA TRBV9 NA TGTGCCAGCAGCGTAGTCGGAGGGAGTGGAAACACCATATATTTT CASSVVGGSGNTIYF
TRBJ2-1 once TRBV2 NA TGTGCCAGCAGTCTGAGCGGGGGGACAGGGGATCATGAGCAGTTCTTC CASSLSGGTGDHEQFF
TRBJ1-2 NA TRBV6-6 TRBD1 TGTGCCAGCAGCCGCGGACAGGGGCATGGCTACACCTTC CASSRGQGHGYTF
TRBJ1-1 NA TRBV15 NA TGTGCCACCAGCAGAGGGGGTGGGGGGGCTGAAGCTTTCTTT CATSRGGGGAEAFF
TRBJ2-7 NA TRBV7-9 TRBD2 TGTGCCAGCAGCCCCCAGACTAGCGGGGGGCACCCCTACGAGCAGTACTTC CASSPQTSGGHPYEQYF
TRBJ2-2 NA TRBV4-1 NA TGCGCCAGCAGCCAGGTGGAGTTCTCGGGGGAGCTGTTTTTT CASSQVEFSGELFF
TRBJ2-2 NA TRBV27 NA TGTGCCAGCCGCTCCTTAGGGGGCACCGGGGAGCTGTTTTTT CASRSLGGTGELFF
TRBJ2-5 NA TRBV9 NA TGTGCCAGCACCATAGGGGTGGGCCGGGAGACCCAGTACTTC CASTIGVGRETQYF